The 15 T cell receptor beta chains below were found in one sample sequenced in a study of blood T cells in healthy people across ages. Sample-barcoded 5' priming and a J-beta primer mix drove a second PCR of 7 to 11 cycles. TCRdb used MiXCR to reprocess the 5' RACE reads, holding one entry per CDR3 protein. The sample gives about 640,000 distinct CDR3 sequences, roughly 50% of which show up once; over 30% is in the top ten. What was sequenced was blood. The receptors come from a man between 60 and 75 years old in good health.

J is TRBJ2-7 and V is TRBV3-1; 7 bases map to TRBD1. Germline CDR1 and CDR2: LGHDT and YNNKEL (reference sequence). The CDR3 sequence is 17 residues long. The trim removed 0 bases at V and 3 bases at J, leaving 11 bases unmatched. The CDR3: CASSQEGRGRGNYEQYF. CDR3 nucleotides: TGTGCCAGCAGCCAAGAGGGACGGGGCAGGGGGAACTACGAGCAGTACTTC.

The CDR3 loop reads CASSRGSWNTEAFF. DNA for the CDR3: TGTGCCAGCAGCCGGGGTTCCTGGAACACTGAAGCTTTCTTT. The chain recombines TRBV21-1 with TRBJ1-1. TRBV21-1 is reported as a pseudogene. The CDR3 runs 14 residues.

Written as DNA, the CDR3 is TGCGCCAGCAGAAGCGGGGGGCACAATAGCACAGATACGCAGTATTTT. Protein product: CASRSGGHNSTDTQYF. The genes are TRBV10-1 and TRBJ2-3, with 9 bases aligning to TRBD2. Germline values: CDR1 WNHNN, CDR2 SYGVQD (reference sequence). V lost 6 bases, J lost 0 bases, and 7 bases stayed unmatched. The CDR3 consists of 16 residues.

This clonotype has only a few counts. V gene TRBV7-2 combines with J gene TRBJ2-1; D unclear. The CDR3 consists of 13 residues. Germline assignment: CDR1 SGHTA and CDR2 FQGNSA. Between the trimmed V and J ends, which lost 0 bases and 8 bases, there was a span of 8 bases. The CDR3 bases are TGTGCCAGCAGCTTAGCCCCCACCGATGAGCAGTTCTTC. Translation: CASSLAPTDEQFF. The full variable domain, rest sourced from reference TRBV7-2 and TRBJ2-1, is GAGVSQSPSNKVTEKGKDVELRCDPISGHTALYWYRQSLGQGLEFLIYFQGNSAPDKSGLPSDRFSAERTGGSVSTLTIQRTQQEDSAVYLCASSLAPTDEQFFGPGTRLTVL.

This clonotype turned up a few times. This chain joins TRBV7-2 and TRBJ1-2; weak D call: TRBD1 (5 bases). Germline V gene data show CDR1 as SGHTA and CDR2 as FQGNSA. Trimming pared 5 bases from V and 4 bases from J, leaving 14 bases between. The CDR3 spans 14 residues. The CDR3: CASSAALGPYGYTF. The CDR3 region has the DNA TGTGCCAGCAGCGCCGCTTTGGGGCCCTATGGCTACACCTTC.

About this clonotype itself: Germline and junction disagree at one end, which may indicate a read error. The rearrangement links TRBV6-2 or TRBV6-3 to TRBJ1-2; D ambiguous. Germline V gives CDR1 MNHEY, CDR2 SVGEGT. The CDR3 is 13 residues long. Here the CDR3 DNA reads TGTGTCAGCACCCAAGGTGGGGACTATGGCTACACCTTC. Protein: CVSTQGGDYGYTF.

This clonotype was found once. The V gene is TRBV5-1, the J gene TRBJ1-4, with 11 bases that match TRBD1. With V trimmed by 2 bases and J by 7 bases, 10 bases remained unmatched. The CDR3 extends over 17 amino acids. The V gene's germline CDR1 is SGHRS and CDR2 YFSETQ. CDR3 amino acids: CASSFKSPGTGGEKLFF. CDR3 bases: TGCGCCAGCAGCTTCAAGTCTCCCGGGACAGGGGGTGAAAAACTGTTTTTT. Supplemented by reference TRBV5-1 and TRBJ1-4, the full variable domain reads KAGVTQTPRYLIKTRGQQVTLSCSPISGHRSVSWYQQTPGQGLQFLFEYFSETQRNKGNFPGRFSGRQFSNSRSEMNVSTLELGDSALYLCASSFKSPGTGGEKLFFGSGTQLSVL.

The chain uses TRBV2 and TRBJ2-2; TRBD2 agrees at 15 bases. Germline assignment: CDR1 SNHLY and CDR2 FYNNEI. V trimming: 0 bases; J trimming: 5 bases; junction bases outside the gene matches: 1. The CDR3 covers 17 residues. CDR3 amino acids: CASSEAGTSGGTGELFF. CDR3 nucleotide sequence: TGTGCCAGCAGTGAAGCGGGGACTAGCGGGGGGACCGGGGAGCTGTTTTTT.

CDR3 nucleotides: TGTGCCAGCAGTCCTAGTCAGCGGAGGGAAGAGACCCAGTACTTC. Encoded protein: CASSPSQRREETQYF. The chain links TRBV27 to TRBJ2-5; possible D gene TRBD2, 6 bases. The CDR3 is 15 amino acids. Germline assignment: CDR1 MNHEY and CDR2 SMNVEV (reference sequence). V was pared by 5 bases and J by 3 bases, with 16 bases between.

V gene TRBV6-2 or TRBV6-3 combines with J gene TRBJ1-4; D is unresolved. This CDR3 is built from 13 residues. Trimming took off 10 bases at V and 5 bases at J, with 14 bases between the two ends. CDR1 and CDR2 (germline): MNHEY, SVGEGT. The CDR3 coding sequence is TGTGCCACCCGGGGAACAGCCAATGAAAAACTGTTTTTT. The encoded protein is CATRGTANEKLFF.

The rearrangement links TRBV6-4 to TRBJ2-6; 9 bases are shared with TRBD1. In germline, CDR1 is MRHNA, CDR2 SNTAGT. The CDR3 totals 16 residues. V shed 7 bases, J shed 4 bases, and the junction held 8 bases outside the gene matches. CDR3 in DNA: TGTGCCAGCACGGAACAGGGGGCAGGAGGGGCCAACGTCCTGACTTTC. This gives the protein CASTEQGAGGANVLTF.

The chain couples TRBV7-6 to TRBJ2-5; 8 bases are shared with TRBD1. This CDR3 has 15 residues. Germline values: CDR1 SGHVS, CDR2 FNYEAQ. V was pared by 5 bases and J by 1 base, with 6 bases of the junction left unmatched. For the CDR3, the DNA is TGTGCCAGCAGCAGTCGGGACAGGTTCCAAGAGACCCAGTACTTC. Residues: CASSSRDRFQETQYF.

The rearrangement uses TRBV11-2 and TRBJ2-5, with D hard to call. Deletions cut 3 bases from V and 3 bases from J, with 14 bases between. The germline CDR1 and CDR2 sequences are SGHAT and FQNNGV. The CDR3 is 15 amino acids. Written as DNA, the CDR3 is TGTGCCAGCAGCTTCCAACGAGCGCTCGAAGAGACCCAGTACTTC. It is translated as CASSFQRALEETQYF.

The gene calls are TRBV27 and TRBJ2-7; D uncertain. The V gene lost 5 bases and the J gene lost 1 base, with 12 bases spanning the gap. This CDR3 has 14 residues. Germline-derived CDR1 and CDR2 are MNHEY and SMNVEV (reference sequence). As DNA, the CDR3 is TGTGCCAGCAGTCCACAGACACGATCCTACGAGCAGTACTTC. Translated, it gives CASSPQTRSYEQYF.

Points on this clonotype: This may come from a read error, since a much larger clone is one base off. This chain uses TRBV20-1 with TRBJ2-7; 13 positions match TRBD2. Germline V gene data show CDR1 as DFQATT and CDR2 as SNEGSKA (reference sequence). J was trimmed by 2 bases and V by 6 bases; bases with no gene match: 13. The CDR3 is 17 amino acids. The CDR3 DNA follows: TGCAGTGCATCCGAACTAGCGGGGGGGCCTCGCGCCTACGAGCAGTACTTC. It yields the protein CSASELAGGPRAYEQYF.